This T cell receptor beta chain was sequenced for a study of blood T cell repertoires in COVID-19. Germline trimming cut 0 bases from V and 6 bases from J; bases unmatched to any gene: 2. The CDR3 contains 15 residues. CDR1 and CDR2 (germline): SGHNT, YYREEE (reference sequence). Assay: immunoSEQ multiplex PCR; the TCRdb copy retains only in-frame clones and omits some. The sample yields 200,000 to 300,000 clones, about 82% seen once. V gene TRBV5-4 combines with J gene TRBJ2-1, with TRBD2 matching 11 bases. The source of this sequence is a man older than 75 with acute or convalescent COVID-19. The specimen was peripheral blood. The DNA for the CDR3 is TGTGCCAGCAGCTTGGGTAGCGGGGGGGGCAATGAGCAGTTCTTC. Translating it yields CASSLGSGGGNEQFF.